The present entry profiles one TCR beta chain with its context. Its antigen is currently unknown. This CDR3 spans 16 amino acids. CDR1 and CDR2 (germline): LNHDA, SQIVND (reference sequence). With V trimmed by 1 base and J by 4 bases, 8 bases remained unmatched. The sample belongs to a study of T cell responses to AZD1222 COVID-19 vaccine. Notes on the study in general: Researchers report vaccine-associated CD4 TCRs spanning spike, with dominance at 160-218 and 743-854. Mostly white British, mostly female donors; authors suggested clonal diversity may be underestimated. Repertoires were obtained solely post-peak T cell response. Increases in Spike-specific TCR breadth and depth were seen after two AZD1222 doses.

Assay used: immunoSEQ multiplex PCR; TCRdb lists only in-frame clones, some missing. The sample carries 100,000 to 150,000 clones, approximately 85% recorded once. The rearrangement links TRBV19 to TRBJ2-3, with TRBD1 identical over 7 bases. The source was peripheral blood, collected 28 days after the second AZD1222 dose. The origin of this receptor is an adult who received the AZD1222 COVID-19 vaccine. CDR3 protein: CASSIGVRQGADTQYF. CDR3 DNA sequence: TGTGCCAGTAGTATAGGGGTGAGGCAGGGGGCAGATACGCAGTATTTT.